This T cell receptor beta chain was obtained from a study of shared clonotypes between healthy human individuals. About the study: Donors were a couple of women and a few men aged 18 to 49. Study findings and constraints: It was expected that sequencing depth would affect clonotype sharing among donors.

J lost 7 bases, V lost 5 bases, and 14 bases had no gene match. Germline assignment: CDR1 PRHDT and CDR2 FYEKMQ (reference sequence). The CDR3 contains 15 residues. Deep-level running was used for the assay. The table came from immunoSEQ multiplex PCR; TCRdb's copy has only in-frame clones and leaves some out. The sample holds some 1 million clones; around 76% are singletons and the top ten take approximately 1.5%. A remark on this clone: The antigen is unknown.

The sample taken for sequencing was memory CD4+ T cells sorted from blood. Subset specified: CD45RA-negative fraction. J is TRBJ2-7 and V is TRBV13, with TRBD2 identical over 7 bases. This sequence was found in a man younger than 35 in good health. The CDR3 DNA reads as TGTGCCAGCAGCCTCCTACAAGCGGGGCTAGAAGAGCAGTACTTC. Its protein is CASSLLQAGLEEQYF.